The next 23 T cell receptor beta chains were all read from a single sample in a study of blood T cell repertoires in COVID-19. The data were produced by immunoSEQ multiplex PCR, yet TCRdb's version contains in-frame clones alone and is incomplete. The sample lists about 220,000 clones, approximately 82% seen once, with less than 4% in the top ten. The sequencing input was peripheral blood. The receptors shown here come from a woman of 80 years or more with acute or convalescent COVID-19.

This chain links TRBV2 with TRBJ2-5; tentatively, D is TRBD2 (6 bases). V was trimmed by 1 base and J by 4 bases, leaving 10 bases between them. Per germline, CDR1 SNHLY and CDR2 FYNNEI. This CDR3 region has 14 residues. DNA of the CDR3: TGTGCCAGCAGTGAAGGGGGGGAATTAGAGACCCAGTACTTC. Its translation: CASSEGGELETQYF.

The chain is built from TRBV3-1 (or the pseudogene TRBV3-2) and TRBJ2-3; 8 positions match TRBD1. V lost 0 bases, J lost 0 bases, and 5 bases stayed unmatched. The germline V gene encodes CDR1 LGHDT and CDR2 YNNKEL (reference sequence). The CDR3 sequence is 17 residues long. CDR3 nucleotides: TGTGCCAGCAGCCAAGATTGGGGGACAGGAAGCACAGATACGCAGTATTTT. Amino acid sequence: CASSQDWGTGSTDTQYF.

Comment on this clone: Other DNA variants within this sample encode the same CDR3. The genes are TRBV7-2 and TRBJ2-7; 9 bases are a match to TRBD1. The germline gives CDR1 SGHTA, CDR2 FQGNSA. The CDR3 length is 14 residues. V lost 1 base and J lost 3; bases outside the gene matches: 1. The CDR3 DNA is TGTGCCAGCAGCTTAGGACAGGGGGGCTACGAGCAGTACTTC. As protein: CASSLGQGGYEQYF.

The genes are TRBV18 and TRBJ1-1, with D uncertain. The germline CDR1 and CDR2 sequences are KGHSH and LQKENI. The V end lost 6 bases, the J end lost 1 base, and 15 bases lay between the germline ends. The CDR3 length is 15 residues. In DNA, the CDR3 is TGTGCCAGCTCTAACGGCGGGAGCTCGAACACTGAAGCTTTCTTT. Its translation is CASSNGGSSNTEAFF. The full variable domain, in which reference TRBV18 and TRBJ1-1 provide the parts outside the CDR3, is NAGVMQNPRHLVRRRGQEARLRCSPMKGHSHVYWYRQLPEEGLKFMVYLQKENIIDESGMPKERFSAEFPKEGPSILRIQQVVRGDSAAYFCASSNGGSSNTEAFFGQGTRLTVV.

The genes are TRBV4-2 and TRBJ2-7; TRBD2 matches 9 bases. CDR3 size: 14 residues. CDR1 is LGHNA and CDR2 is YNFKEQ in the germline V gene. V gave up 3 bases and J gave up 7 bases; unmatched junction bases: 7. The CDR3 sequence is CASSQGLASWEQYF. The CDR3 DNA sequence: TGTGCCAGCAGCCAGGGACTAGCTTCGTGGGAGCAGTACTTC.

There are a few counts of this clone. The gene calls are TRBV19 and TRBJ1-6; TRBD1 matches 10 bases. V trimming: 3 bases; J trimming: 2 bases; junction bases outside the gene matches: 16. Germline CDR1 and CDR2: LNHDA and SQIVND (reference sequence). The length of the CDR3 is 21 residues. The CDR3 nucleotides are TGTGCCAGTAGTATGGGCGGTCCGGGACAGGGGACGCTGGCCTATAATTCACCCCTCCACTTT. It yields the protein CASSMGGPGQGTLAYNSPLHF.

This sequence joins TRBV5-1 and TRBJ2-1, with D tentatively TRBD1 (5 bases). The CDR3 has 14 residues. Trimming took 6 bases from V and 3 from J, leaving 13 bases between them. From germline, CDR1 is SGHRS and CDR2 YFSETQ. The CDR3 spells CASTANTGYNEQFF. The DNA of the CDR3 is TGCGCCAGCACCGCTAATACAGGCTACAATGAGCAGTTCTTC.

The chain recombines TRBV12-5 with TRBJ2-1; 12 positions match TRBD2. V lost 3 bases to trimming and J lost 3 bases; unmatched junction nucleotides: 6. Germline loops: CDR1 LGHNT, CDR2 FRNRAP. CDR3 length: 17 residues. CDR3 in DNA: TGTGCTAGTGGTTTCAGACTAGCGGGGGAGAACTACAATGAGCAGTTCTTC. Encoded protein: CASGFRLAGENYNEQFF.

The rearrangement joins TRBV11-2 to TRBJ1-2; 8 bases are a match to TRBD1. J gave up 4 bases and V 1 base, and 5 bases lay outside the gene matches. Germline CDR1 reads SGHAT; CDR2 reads FQNNGV. This CDR3 has 15 amino acids. The CDR3 DNA sequence: TGTGCCAGCAGCTTAGCGGGTGACAGGGGCTATGGCTACACCTTC. Protein: CASSLAGDRGYGYTF.

The rearrangement joins TRBV5-4 to TRBJ2-2; 10 positions match TRBD1. Trimming removed 3 bases from V and 2 bases from J; junction bases left unmatched: 7. Germline V gives CDR1 SGHNT, CDR2 YYREEE (reference sequence). This CDR3 has 17 residues. The CDR3 DNA reads TGTGCCAGCAGCTCCCCGGGACAGGGGTCAAACACCGGGGAGCTGTTTTTT. Protein sequence: CASSSPGQGSNTGELFF.

This clone occurred once. The chain links TRBV7-2 to TRBJ2-1; 7 nucleotides line up with TRBD2. The CDR3 has 14 amino acids. The V segment lost 6 bases and the J segment 3 bases; nucleotides outside the gene matches: 5. Germline V gives CDR1 SGHTA, CDR2 FQGNSA. The CDR3 protein is CASSRGTNYNEQFF. CDR3 coding DNA: TGTGCCAGCAGTCGCGGGACTAACTACAATGAGCAGTTCTTC.

This rearrangement joins TRBV2 to TRBJ2-5; the match to TRBD2 covers 8 bases. CDR1 is SNHLY and CDR2 is FYNNEI in the germline V gene. The CDR3 consists of 15 residues. V lost 7 bases to trimming and J lost 5 bases; unmatched junction nucleotides: 12. CDR3 loop: CASKTGTSLKETQYF. CDR3 coding DNA: TGTGCCAGCAAAACCGGGACTAGTCTAAAGGAGACCCAGTACTTC. The full variable domain, in which reference TRBV2 and TRBJ2-5 provide the parts outside the CDR3, is EPEVTQTPSHQVTQMGQEVILRCVPISNHLYFYWYRQILGQKVEFLVSFYNNEISEKSEIFDDQFSVERPDGSNFTLKIRSTKLEDSAMYFCASKTGTSLKETQYFGPGTRLLVL.

The genes are TRBV5-1 and TRBJ2-7, with D possibly TRBD2 on 6 matching bases. Germline V gene data show CDR1 as SGHRS and CDR2 as YFSETQ. This CDR3 has 15 residues. V gave up 4 bases and J gave up 1 base, with 15 bases separating them. Here the CDR3 DNA reads TGCGCCAGCAGCGCCCGGACTGGGGGGTCCTACGAGCAGTACTTC. This sequence encodes CASSARTGGSYEQYF.

The genes are TRBV2 and TRBJ1-2, with D unresolved. The CDR3 extends over 13 amino acids. V lost 2 bases to trimming and J lost 2 bases, with 6 bases between them. Per the germline V gene, CDR1 is SNHLY and CDR2 is FYNNEI. For the CDR3, the DNA is TGTGCCAGCAGTGAAAACAGCAACTATGGCTACACCTTC. Amino acid sequence: CASSENSNYGYTF.

The chain joins TRBV19 to TRBJ2-3; unclear D gene. The V end was cut by 5 bases, the J end by 1 base, with 10 bases between. The CDR3 extends over 14 amino acids. Germline-derived CDR1 and CDR2 are LNHDA and SQIVND (reference sequence). The CDR3 here is CASSPGGGTDTQYF. The DNA for the CDR3 is TGTGCCAGTAGTCCCGGCGGTGGCACAGATACGCAGTATTTT.

The chain joins TRBV3-1 (or the pseudogene TRBV3-2) to TRBJ2-2, with D perhaps TRBD2 (6 bases). The CDR3 has 13 amino acids. Germline V gene sequence: CDR1 LGHDT, CDR2 YNNKEL (reference sequence). V was cut by 2 bases and J by 8 bases, with 9 bases left in between. DNA for the CDR3: TGTGCCAGCAGCCAACCTCTAGCGGGGGAGCTGTTTTTT. Translating gives CASSQPLAGELFF.

This chain links TRBV6-4 with TRBJ1-1, with a weak D call TRBD1 (5 bases). Trimming removed 3 bases from V and 6 bases from J, with 14 bases in between. The CDR3 spans 14 residues. The V gene's germline CDR1 is MRHNA and CDR2 SNTAGT. CDR3 in DNA: TGTGCCAGCAGTGAAAGGGGCGGAGGGGCTGAAGCTTTCTTT. Protein: CASSERGGGAEAFF.

The chain links TRBV15 to TRBJ1-1; possibly TRBD1 for D (5 bases). Germline CDR1 and CDR2: LNHNV and YYDKDF (reference sequence). The CDR3 has 13 residues. V was pared by 3 bases and J by 4 bases, with 9 bases between. CDR3 in amino acids: CATSSRVSTEAFF. For the CDR3, the DNA is TGTGCCACCAGCAGCAGGGTGAGCACTGAAGCTTTCTTT. The full variable domain, with the rest looked up from reference TRBV15 and TRBJ1-1, is DAMVIQNPRYQVTQFGKPVTLSCSQTLNHNVMYWYQQKSSQAPKLLFHYYDKDFNNEADTPDNFQSRRPNTSFCFLDIRSPGLGDTAMYLCATSSRVSTEAFFGQGTRLTVV.

The CDR3 DNA sequence: TGTGCCAGCCGGGAGGGGTCGGCTAAAGGTTGGGGCTACACCTTC. Its translation is CASREGSAKGWGYTF. The chain uses TRBV19 and TRBJ1-2, with D perhaps TRBD1 (5 bases). Trimming shortened V by 9 bases and J by 8 bases, and 25 bases separated the two germline ends. The germline V gene has CDR1 LNHDA and CDR2 SQIVND (reference sequence). CDR3 length equals 15 residues.

The rearrangement joins TRBV7-8 to TRBJ1-4, with D possibly TRBD1 on 5 matching bases. Germline CDR1 SGHVS, CDR2 FQNEAQ. The CDR3 totals 16 residues. With 5 bases removed from V and 0 bases from J, the gap between germline ends came to 13 bases. In nucleotides, the CDR3 is TGTGCCAGCAGCCTAAACTACAGGACAACTAATGAAAAACTGTTTTTT. Translated, it gives CASSLNYRTTNEKLFF.

The chain has TRBV3-1 (or the pseudogene TRBV3-2) and TRBJ1-3; 7 bases match TRBD1. Trimming took 5 bases from V and 0 from J; bases not matched to a gene: 4. CDR3 size: 15 residues. Germline CDR1 reads LGHDT; CDR2 reads YNNKEL (reference sequence). CDR3 amino acids: CASSRDSISGNTIYF. CDR3 nucleotide sequence: TGTGCCAGCAGCAGGGACAGTATCTCTGGAAACACCATATATTTT.

CDR3 coding DNA: TGTGCCAGCACCTTACATTCCAGTCAGCCCCAGCATTTT. This encodes CASTLHSSQPQHF. This chain uses TRBV12-3 or TRBV12-4 with TRBJ1-5; D ambiguous. CDR3 size: 13 residues. Trimming removed 7 bases at V and 6 bases at J, with 13 bases between.

The chain combines TRBV19 with TRBJ1-6; D is perhaps TRBD1 (5 bases). The germline V gene encodes CDR1 LNHDA and CDR2 SQIVND (reference sequence). V was clipped by 5 bases and J by 10 bases, with 18 bases between them. The CDR3 has 15 residues. The CDR3 sequence is CASSAGQRSESPLHF. The CDR3 region has the DNA TGTGCCAGTAGTGCCGGACAAAGAAGCGAATCACCCCTCCACTTT.